This T cell receptor (beta chain) was retrieved from a study of T cells in Graves' hyperthyroidism and ophthalmopathy. Overall study context: Peripheral blood was drawn at first diagnosis, prior to all treatment.

As to this clonotype: Antigen unknown.

Germline-derived CDR1 and CDR2 are MNHNS and SASEGT. This CDR3 is built from 15 residues. V was pared by 6 bases and J by 1 base, with 7 bases of the junction left unmatched. PBMCs came from around 9.7 ml fresh peripheral blood. Points from the study as a whole: Ophthalmopathy, which appeared later, was predicted by the model a median around 6.9 months before onset.

The investigators amplified TCR beta CDR3 regions from RNA transcripts. In the first-round RT-PCR of the TCR CDR3, the HTBI primer set was used. TCRdb recomputed calls from the multiplex PCR reads with MiXCR, one row per CDR3 protein. Here the sample spans nearly 600,000 distinct CDR3 sequences, 13% to 15% being singletons. The sequenced sample was blood. The V and J genes are TRBV6-1 and TRBJ2-5; 8 nucleotides match TRBD2. This sequence originates from a young woman with Graves' ophthalmopathy. Here the CDR3 reads CASRALLAVQETQYF. CDR3 nucleotides: TGTGCCAGCAGGGCATTACTAGCGGTCCAAGAGACCCAGTACTTC.